The sequence of this T cell receptor beta chain was determined in a study of shared clonotypes between healthy human individuals. On this clone itself: The target antigen is unknown.

The method was immunoSEQ multiplex PCR; TCRdb's version includes in-frame clones alone and lacks a portion of them. Among about 600,000 clones, nearly 98% were seen once, and the ten largest hold around 0.3%. The CDR3 runs 12 residues. Germline CDR1 MNHNS, CDR2 SASEGT. The V gene end was trimmed by 8 bases and the J gene end by 5 bases; junction bases not matched to a gene: 5. The naive CD8 fraction comprised CD45RO-negative cells positively selected for CCR7 and excluded terminally differentiated effector memory CD45RA+ cells. Whole-study results and caveats: With few donors, the genetic and exposure-history diversity represented was limited. Larger richness was generally estimated for naive than memory subsets. Four donors shared around 5.1% of their naive CD4 clonotypes.

Sequencing input: naive CD8+ T cells sorted from blood. The receptor was derived from a man aged 25 to 45 in good health. The J gene is TRBJ2-5, the V gene TRBV6-1, with 7 bases aligning to TRBD2. The CDR3 DNA follows: TGTGCCAGCCGGGCGGGAGCGGAGACCCAGTACTTC. As protein: CASRAGAETQYF.